This TCR beta chain was identified during a study of technical replicates of blood from several donors. In germline, CDR1 is SGHVS, CDR2 FQNEAQ. This CDR3 has 16 amino acids. Trimming at V came to 5 bases and at J to 5 bases, leaving 11 bases not matched to a gene. The method was immunoSEQ multiplex PCR; TCRdb's version includes in-frame clones alone and lacks a portion of them. The top ten hold about 0.38% of the sample, which has approximately 70,000 clones, around 95% seen once. The sequence came from a human donor in good health. This rearrangement joins TRBV7-8 to TRBJ2-2, with 7 bases that match TRBD1. Sequenced sample: T cells isolated from PBMCs. CDR3 residues: CASSMLTGFATGELFF. The CDR3 nucleotides are TGTGCCAGCAGCATGTTGACAGGGTTCGCAACCGGGGAGCTGTTTTTT.